The rows below give T cell receptor beta chains drawn from one sample of a study of CD8 T cells in ankylosing spondylitis. In TCRdb, the 5' RACE reads were re-called with MiXCR into one record per CDR3 protein. The repertoire holds some 400,000 distinct CDR3 sequences, with about a fifth as singletons. Sequences were obtained from blood, either unsorted or a sorted T cell fraction (not recorded which). These receptors were taken from a male donor with ankylosing spondylitis. Both conserved end residues are part of each CDR3. D genes are given only for firm matches. Part of the rows lack a size; the others show once, few, many or a class for expanded clones.

TRBV3-1	NA	TRBJ2-5	NA	TGTGCCAGAGGCGGACCAGAGACCCAGTACTTC	CARGGPETQYF
TRBV20-1	few	TRBJ1-4	NA	TGCAGTGCTCTAGAACGCCGCCCAAGGGAAAAACTGTTTTTT	CSALERRPREKLFF
TRBV20-1	NA	TRBJ1-6	TRBD1	TGCAGTGCTAGGTCCGGGACAGGGAATTCACCCCTCCACTTT	CSARSGTGNSPLHF
TRBV18	few	TRBJ2-1	NA	TGTGCCAGCTCACCACAGGAGAGGGGCGAGCAGTTCTTC	CASSPQERGEQFF
TRBV5-1	NA	TRBJ2-5	NA	TGCGCCAGCAGCGTAGCCGGGACACTACAAGAGACCCAGTACTTC	CASSVAGTLQETQYF
TRBV5-1	few	TRBJ1-5	TRBD1	TGCGCCAGCAGCTTCTCGGCTAACAGGGGAGGAGGTTATAGCAATCAGCCCCAGCATTTT	CASSFSANRGGGYSNQPQHF
TRBV7-8	NA	TRBJ2-7	NA	TGTGCCAGCAGCGAGCGGTACATGGCCTACGAGCAGTACTTC	CASSERYMAYEQYF
TRBV20-1	few	TRBJ2-5	TRBD1	TGCAGTGCGCGGACAGGGGCAGAGACCCAGTACTTC	CSARTGAETQYF
TRBV5-1	NA	TRBJ2-3	NA	TGCGCCAGCAGCTTGTTTGGGACGGCTAGCACAGATACGCAGTATTTT	CASSLFGTASTDTQYF
TRBV5-1	few	TRBJ2-7	NA	TGCGCCAGCTCGGCAGTAGGCCAGAGGGACTACGAGCAGTACTTC	CASSAVGQRDYEQYF
TRBV7-6	NA	TRBJ1-2	TRBD1	TGTGCCAGCAGCCCCTTTTCTAAGGGGGCGGAAGGCTACACCTTC	CASSPFSKGAEGYTF
TRBV5-1	NA	TRBJ2-7	NA	TGCGCCAGCAGCTTCCCCCAGGAGGGATTCGGCTACGAGCAGTACTTC	CASSFPQEGFGYEQYF
TRBV20-1	few	TRBJ2-7	TRBD2	TGCAGTGCTAGGGGGTTGACTAGCGGGGACCTCTACGAGCAGTACTTC	CSARGLTSGDLYEQYF
TRBV11-2	few	TRBJ2-2	TRBD2	TGTGCCAGCAGCTTAAGGCGGGAGATCGCCGGGGAGCTGTTTTTT	CASSLRREIAGELFF
TRBV10-3	few	TRBJ2-2	NA	TGTGCCATCACTTCGAACACCGGGGAGCTGTTTTTT	CAITSNTGELFF
TRBV20-1	NA	TRBJ1-4	NA	TGCAGTGCTAGAGAATTAATCAGGGGAGATGAAAAACTGTTTTTT	CSARELIRGDEKLFF
TRBV20-1	many	TRBJ2-7	TRBD1	TGCAGTGTCAGGGGGCCTACCTACGAGCAGTACTTC	CSVRGPTYEQYF
TRBV5-6	NA	TRBJ1-2	NA	TGTGCCAGCAGCCGTTACAGGGAAATCTTTGGCTACACCTTC	CASSRYREIFGYTF
TRBV20-1	few	TRBJ2-3	NA	TGCAGTGCGGCTAGCGGAGCCCAGGGGACAGATACGCAGTATTTT	CSAASGAQGTDTQYF
TRBV20-1	NA	TRBJ2-7	TRBD2	TGCAGTGCTGAAAGCGGGAGGATTTACGAGCAGTACTTC	CSAESGRIYEQYF
TRBV7-8	NA	TRBJ2-1	NA	TGTGCCAGCAGCGCGGCGTTCGGGACTCCCTCCTACAATGAGCAGTTCTTC	CASSAAFGTPSYNEQFF
TRBV7-9	NA	TRBJ1-6	NA	TGTGCCAGCAGCTGGGACCTCAATTCACCCCTCCACTTT	CASSWDLNSPLHF
TRBV11-3	NA	TRBJ2-3	NA	TGTGCCAGCAGCTTAGGACAAATCAGCACAGATACGCAGTATTTT	CASSLGQISTDTQYF
TRBV9	few	TRBJ2-1	TRBD2	TGTGCCAGCAGCGCCAAGCGGGAGGGTGGCTTTGAGCAGTTCTTC	CASSAKREGGFEQFF
TRBV29-1	many	TRBJ1-5	NA	TGCAGCGTTGCGGAGGACGATAGCAATCAGCCCCAGCATTTT	CSVAEDDSNQPQHF
TRBV20-1	NA	TRBJ2-1	NA	TGCAGTGGGATAGCGACCCAGTTTTACAATGAGCAGTTCTTC	CSGIATQFYNEQFF
TRBV20-1	NA	TRBJ1-5	NA	TGCAGTCCCACTATCCCGGGGGGCCAGCCCCAGCATTTT	CSPTIPGGQPQHF
TRBV19	NA	TRBJ2-3	NA	TGTGCCAGTAGTAGGGAGAGAAGCACAGATACGCAGTATTTT	CASSRERSTDTQYF
TRBV3-1	many	TRBJ2-6	TRBD2	TGTGCCAGCAGCCAACCGGGACTAGCGGGATCTGGGGCCAACGTCCTGACTTTC	CASSQPGLAGSGANVLTF
TRBV20-1	many	TRBJ1-6	NA	TGCAGTGCAGACCGGGGCCCTACTTCACCCCTCCACTTT	CSADRGPTSPLHF
TRBV6-1	NA	TRBJ2-2	NA	TGTGCCACCAACCGGGGACCGCGAACCGGGGAGCTGTTTTTT	CATNRGPRTGELFF
TRBV12-5	few	TRBJ2-4	NA	TGTGCTAGTGGTTTGGTACCCGGGTCGGGCGTCGTGGCCAAAAACATTCAGTACTTC	CASGLVPGSGVVAKNIQYF
TRBV5-1	NA	TRBJ1-1	NA	TGCGCCAGCAGACCGCACGAGGATCGAACTGAAGCTTTCTTT	CASRPHEDRTEAFF
TRBV4-2	NA	TRBJ2-7	NA	TGTGCCAGCAGCCAAGAAAGGGGGTACGAGCAGTACTTC	CASSQERGYEQYF
TRBV12-3/TRBV12-4	few	TRBJ2-2	TRBD2	TGTGCCAGCACCGGCCTATGGCTAGCGGGAGCCACCGGGGAGCTGTTTTTT	CASTGLWLAGATGELFF
TRBV6-1	NA	TRBJ1-4	NA	TGTGCCAGCAGAGGTTGGGCGGGTGAAAAACTGTTTTTT	CASRGWAGEKLFF
TRBV18	few	TRBJ2-6	TRBD1	TGTGCCAGCTCACCACTTACAACCCAGGGACAGCCGATCGTCCTGACTTTC	CASSPLTTQGQPIVLTF
TRBV29-1	many	TRBJ2-1	NA	TGCAGCGTTGAACGGACGGGCGGGCGTTTGAGTGAGCAGTTCTTC	CSVERTGGRLSEQFF
TRBV29-1	few	TRBJ1-4	TRBD1	TGCAGCGCCCAGACAGGGCTCGCAACTAATGAAAAACTGTTTTTT	CSAQTGLATNEKLFF
TRBV10-3	few	TRBJ2-3	NA	TGTGCCATCACGGGGAACGCGGGAACAGGGAATGCAGATACGCAGTATTTT	CAITGNAGTGNADTQYF
TRBV5-4	few	TRBJ2-3	NA	TGTGCCAGCAGCTCCCTTCGGGGGCCCATCCCCACAGATACGCAGTATTTT	CASSSLRGPIPTDTQYF
TRBV4-3	NA	TRBJ2-1	TRBD2	TGCGCCAGCAGCCGCCTCGGCGGGAGTTTTATGGTACAGTTCTTC	CASSRLGGSFMVQFF
TRBV4-2	few	TRBJ1-4	NA	TGTGCCAGCAGCCAAGATAATAATGAAAAACTGTTTTTT	CASSQDNNEKLFF
TRBV20-1	NA	TRBJ2-7	NA	TGCAGTGCTAGCCTAGGACAAGGATACGAGCAGTACTTC	CSASLGQGYEQYF
TRBV7-6	NA	TRBJ2-1	NA	TGTGCCAGCAGCTTAGGGCGGGACGGGCAGTTCTTC	CASSLGRDGQFF
TRBV6-5	NA	TRBJ2-3	NA	TGTGCCAGCAGTTACTCGGCGGGGAGACTAGACCGGGATACGCAGTATTTT	CASSYSAGRLDRDTQYF
TRBV4-2	NA	TRBJ2-7	NA	TGTGCCAGCAGCCAAGATAACGGTCGTACGGTGTCCTACGAGCAGTACTTC	CASSQDNGRTVSYEQYF
TRBV7-3	NA	TRBJ2-7	NA	TGTGCCAGCAGCTTACGAAGGGCAGTAGGGTACGAGCAGTACTTC	CASSLRRAVGYEQYF
TRBV6-5	NA	TRBJ1-5	NA	TGTGCCAGCAGTACTTCAAATCAGCCCCAGCATTTT	CASSTSNQPQHF
TRBV5-1	NA	TRBJ2-1	TRBD1	TGCGCCAGCAGCCCGGACAGGGGGACCGAGCAGTTCTTC	CASSPDRGTEQFF
TRBV29-1	many	TRBJ2-2	TRBD2	TGCAGCGTTGGACCGATAGCGGGAGGGAACACCGGGGAGCTGTTTTTT	CSVGPIAGGNTGELFF
TRBV7-9	NA	TRBJ2-5	TRBD1	TGTGCCAGCAGCCTAGGAGGACAGGGATGGTGGGAGACCCAGTACTTC	CASSLGGQGWWETQYF
TRBV7-9	many	TRBJ2-1	TRBD2	TGTGCCAGCAGCTCCCCCCTAGCGGGAGGCCTCAATGAGCAGTTCTTC	CASSSPLAGGLNEQFF
TRBV6-1	few	TRBJ2-5	TRBD1	TGTGCCAGCCTTAGACAGGGGGGAGAGACCCAGTACTTC	CASLRQGGETQYF
TRBV6-7	few	TRBJ2-2	TRBD2	TGTGCCAGCAGTTACGATGCCCTAGCGGGAGTAGCCGGGGAGCTGTTTTTT	CASSYDALAGVAGELFF